The next 26 T cell receptor beta chains were all read from a single sample in a study of tumor and adjacent non-tumor tissue in lung cancer. This sample's RNA came from whole unsorted tissue. Distant lung tissue was collected more than 3 cm away from the tumor edge. A modified ARM-PCR protocol with three rounds of nested PCR amplified TCRbeta. TCRdb ran MiXCR on the multiplex PCR reads and lists one entry per CDR3 protein. The sample has 50,000 to 60,000 distinct CDR3 sequences, 74% seen once; the top ten hold 20% to 25%. Input material: distant non-tumor lung tissue. The receptors were sampled from a woman aged 55-70 years with non-small cell lung cancer.

Notes on this clonotype: The germline gene is not matched at one end of the junction; a read error may be the cause. The chain has TRBV6-2 or TRBV6-3 and TRBJ2-4; D is undetermined. The CDR3 consists of 13 residues. Per germline, CDR1 MNHEY and CDR2 SVGEGT. CDR3 amino acids: CASSYVVQSIQYF. The CDR3 coding sequence is TGCGCCAGCAGCTACGTTGTCCAAAGCATTCAGTACTTC.

A remark on this clonotype: At one end the junction does not follow the germline gene, possibly because of a read error. The V gene is TRBV6-2 or TRBV6-3, the J gene TRBJ2-7; TRBD1 matches 7 bases. The V gene's germline CDR1 is MNHEY and CDR2 SVGEGT. The CDR3 covers 15 residues. The CDR3 reads CAISYRTGSLYGQYF. In nucleotides, the CDR3 is TGTGCCATCAGTTACAGGACAGGATCCCTCTACGGGCAGTACTTC.

Points on this clonotype: A much larger clonotype is one base distant, so this may be a read error. The chain links TRBV6-1 to TRBJ2-7; TRBD1 agrees at 9 bases. V was clipped by 6 bases and J by 1 base; unmatched bases: 10. The CDR3 spans 16 residues. Germline CDR1 and CDR2: MNHNS and SASEGT. The CDR3 reads CASSGQGNVLSYEQYF. In DNA, the CDR3 is TGTGCCAGCAGCGGACAGGGGAACGTCCTTTCCTACGAGCAGTACTTC.

On this clonotype: An end of the junction differs from the germline gene, which may be a read error. The genes are TRBV28 and TRBJ2-7, with D perhaps matching TRBD1 (5 bases). The V gene's germline CDR1 is MDHEN and CDR2 SYDVKM. The CDR3 consists of 15 residues. CDR3 sequence reads: CASIALRGFSHKQYF. CDR3 nucleotide sequence: TGTGCCAGCATCGCTTTAAGGGGATTTTCCCACAAGCAGTATTTC. Full variable domain (outside the CDR3, taken from reference TRBV28 and TRBJ2-7): DVKVTQSSRYLVKRTGEKVFLECVQDMDHENMFWYRQDPGLGLRLIYFSYDVKMKEKGDIPEGYSVSREKKERFSLILESASTNQTSMYLCASIALRGFSHKQYFGPGTRLTVT.

With respect to this clonotype: Germline and junction disagree at one end, which may indicate a read error. This rearrangement joins TRBV12-3 or TRBV12-4 to TRBJ2-1; TRBD1 agrees at 8 bases. The CDR3 sequence is 15 residues long. The CDR3: CVSSDNRGNGNEQFF. Written as DNA, the CDR3 is TGTGTCAGCAGTGATAACAGGGGGAATGGCAATGAGCAGTTCTTC.

Concerning this clonotype itself: The junction departs from the called germline gene at one end, perhaps through a read error. This chain joins TRBV11-3 and TRBJ2-3, with 7 positions matching TRBD1. The CDR3 covers 13 residues. Germline-derived CDR1 and CDR2 are SGHNT and YENEEA. The CDR3 DNA reads TGCGCCAGCAGACGGGACAGAGGGGATATGCAGTATTTT. It is translated as CASRRDRGDMQYF.

On this clonotype: At one end the junction does not follow the germline gene, possibly because of a read error. The J gene is TRBJ2-3, the V gene TRBV28; D possibly corresponds to TRBD2 (5 bases). CDR3 length: 15 residues. CDR1 MDHEN and CDR2 SYDVKM come from the germline V gene. CDR3 loop: CVSSPGESGLDTQYF. The CDR3 bases are TGTGTCAGCAGTCCTGGGGAGTCAGGCCTAGATACGCAGTATTTT.

Note on this clonotype: Given the absence of the conserved phenylalanine or tryptophan at the CDR3 end, a read error is likely. CDR3 sequence: CASRSPDGQGQYEQYL. The CDR3 nucleotides are TGTGCCAGTAGAAGCCCGGATGGGCAGGGGCAATACGAGCAGTACCTC. The chain carries TRBV6-2 or TRBV6-3 and TRBJ2-7, with D possibly TRBD1 on 6 matching bases. V was cut by 9 bases and J by 4 bases, with 25 bases left in between. The CDR3 extends over 16 amino acids. The V gene's germline CDR1 is MNHEY and CDR2 SVGEGT.

This clonotype has just one count. This chain links TRBV11-2 with TRBJ1-2; D gene unclear. Germline CDR1 is SGHAT and CDR2 is FQNNGV. This CDR3 comprises 13 residues. CDR3 in DNA: TGTGTCAGTCGAGCGGAGGGAAACTATGGCTACACCTTC. Translating it yields CVSRAEGNYGYTF.

Remarks on this clonotype: The junction departs from germline at one end; a sequencing error may be responsible. The chain couples TRBV11-2 to TRBJ1-6, with TRBD1 identical over 9 bases. This CDR3 spans 17 amino acids. The germline gives CDR1 SGHAT, CDR2 FQNNGV. DNA for the CDR3: TGTGCCAGCGCTGACTTTGCGAACAGGGGGCCGAGGTCACCCATCCACTTT. Translating it yields CASADFANRGPRSPIHF.

A remark on this clonotype: One end of the junction fails to match germline, which may point to a read error. V and J are TRBV4-1 and TRBJ1-5, with D perhaps matching TRBD1 (5 bases). This CDR3 comprises 14 residues. The germline V gene has CDR1 MGHRA and CDR2 YSYEKL. CDR3 protein: CASRRLGGNQHQHF. The CDR3 nucleotides are TGCGCCAGCAGGCGTTTGGGGGGGAATCAGCACCAGCATTTT.

Comments on this clonotype: The junction and the germline gene differ at one end; a read error may be behind it. This rearrangement joins TRBV4-1 to TRBJ2-1; 13 bases are a match to TRBD2. CDR3 length: 15 amino acids. CDR1 and CDR2 (germline): MGHRA, YSYEKL. The CDR3 sequence is CASSLGLAGRNEQLF. CDR3 coding DNA: TGCGCCAGCAGCCTGGGACTAGCGGGAAGAAATGAGCAGCTCTTC.

Comment on this clonotype: A read error may account for a junction end that differs from germline. The V and J genes are TRBV6-5 and TRBJ2-5, with 8 nucleotides matching TRBD1. Germline CDR1 and CDR2: MNHEY and SVGAGI. The CDR3 sequence is 14 residues long. The CDR3 sequence: CASSLTGDQRTQYF. The CDR3 coding sequence is TGTGCCAGCAGTCTGACAGGGGATCAAAGGACCCAATACTTC.

This clonotype was seen repeatedly, ten times or more. The chain combines TRBV20-1 with TRBJ2-5; TRBD1 might be the D (5 bases). CDR3 length: 13 amino acids. Trimming removed 0 bases from V and 5 bases from J, with 10 bases in between. Germline V lookup: CDR1 DFQATT, CDR2 SNEGSKA (reference sequence). The CDR3 protein is CSARDSRVETQYF. The CDR3 nucleotides are TGCAGTGCTAGAGATTCCAGGGTTGAGACCCAGTACTTC.

This chain links TRBV29-1 with TRBJ1-2; TRBD1 matches 7 bases. Germline V gives CDR1 SQVTM, CDR2 ANQGSEA. The CDR3 is 14 residues long. The junction had 9 bases not matched to a gene; V was cut back by 3 bases and J by 5 bases. The CDR3 DNA reads TGCAGCGTTGATAGGACAGGCGCTGATTATGGCTACACCTTC. Translating gives CSVDRTGADYGYTF.

The sample holds a few counts of this clonotype. Lacking the conserved final phenylalanine or tryptophan, this CDR3 likely reflects a read error. The DNA is left out, because the CDR3 cannot be placed on it with certainty; the CDR3 is given as TCRdb lists it. This chain uses TRBV6-6 with TRBJ2-7. Germline-derived CDR1 and CDR2 are MNHNY and SVGAGI (reference sequence). The CDR3 numbers 13 amino acids, ends counted. CDR3 protein: CASSDKMGYEQYL.

As for this clonotype: A junction end diverges from the germline sequence, so it may reflect a read error. The chain uses TRBV4-3 and TRBJ1-2, with 8 bases fitting TRBD1. Per the germline V gene, CDR1 is LGHNA and CDR2 is YSLEER. The CDR3 loop spans 15 amino acids. CDR3 DNA sequence: TGCGCCAGCAGTCATCCGGACAGGGCTAACTATGCCTACACCTTC. It codes for CASSHPDRANYAYTF.

The rearrangement joins TRBV11-1 to TRBJ2-1; 7 nucleotides line up with TRBD2. Germline CDR1 and CDR2: SGHAT and FQDESV (reference sequence). The CDR3 loop spans 14 amino acids. The trim removed 1 base at V and 14 bases at J, leaving 11 bases unmatched. CDR3 DNA sequence: TGTGCCAGCAGCTTAGACGGGGGGAGGGACGAGGAGTTCTTC. Translation: CASSLDGGRDEEFF.

On this clonotype itself: An end of the junction differs from the germline gene, which may be a read error. V gene TRBV6-1 combines with J gene TRBJ1-5, with TRBD1 as a possible D gene (6 bases). Germline V gives CDR1 MNHNS, CDR2 SASEGT. The length of the CDR3 is 16 residues. The CDR3 DNA reads TGTGCCAGCAGTCGTCGGGTAGGGGGTAGCAATCAACCCCAGCATTTT. It codes for CASSRRVGGSNQPQHF.

The V and J genes are TRBV4-3 and TRBJ2-1; D possibly corresponds to TRBD2 (5 bases). Trimming cost V 10 bases and J 2 bases, with 15 bases left between them. Looked up from germline, CDR1 is LGHNA and CDR2 is YSLEER. The CDR3 is 14 residues long. Written as DNA, the CDR3 is TGCGCCAATAGCCGGAGGCTAACCTACAATGAGCAGTTCTTC. Protein product: CANSRRLTYNEQFF.

The CDR3 sequence is CAWSVTGGTSEQYF. CDR3 nucleotides: TGTGCCTGGAGTGTAACAGGGGGAACCTCCGAGCAGTACTTC. The V call is TRBV30, the J call TRBJ2-7; TRBD1 agrees at 8 bases. The CDR3 length is 14 residues. Germline loops: CDR1 GTSNPN, CDR2 SVGIG (reference sequence). V lost 0 bases to trimming and J lost 6 bases; unmatched junction nucleotides: 7.

With regard to this clonotype: The CDR3 does not close with the conserved phenylalanine or tryptophan, likely indicating a read error. The J gene is TRBJ2-4, the V gene TRBV6-2 or TRBV6-3; D not resolved. Looked up from germline, CDR1 is MNHEY and CDR2 is SVGEGT. This CDR3 region has 13 residues. Written as DNA, the CDR3 is TGTCCCAGCAGTTACGATGTCCAAAACGTTCAGTACGTC. It specifies CPSSYDVQNVQYV.

This clonotype has only one observation. This chain joins TRBV12-3 or TRBV12-4 and TRBJ1-6; 7 bases are a match to TRBD1. V gave up 7 bases and J gave up 4 bases; unmatched junction bases: 13. The CDR3 runs 17 residues. This CDR3 is CASTYFVGDSYNSPLHF. Here the CDR3 DNA reads TGTGCCAGCACTTATTTTGTCGGGGACAGTTATAATTCACCCCTCCACTTT.

Concerning this clonotype: The junction and the germline gene differ at one end; a read error may be behind it. The rearrangement joins TRBV11-2 to TRBJ1-6; D is ambiguous. This CDR3 is built from 14 residues. CDR1 is SGHAT and CDR2 is FQNNGV in the germline V gene. The CDR3 sequence: CANGLEASNSPLHF. CDR3 nucleotide sequence: TGTGCTAACGGCTTAGAAGCAAGTAATTCACCGCTCCACTTT.

In the case of this clonotype: The junction and the germline gene differ at one end; a read error may be behind it. The chain employs TRBV6-4 and TRBJ2-1, with a possible D match to TRBD2 (6 bases). This CDR3 region has 15 residues. The V gene's germline CDR1 is MRHNA and CDR2 SNTAGT. CDR3 residues: CASSDPRSGFNEQFF. As DNA, the CDR3 is TGCGCCAGCAGTGACCCCCGGAGCGGGTTCAATGAGCAGTTCTTC.

As concerns this clonotype: One junction end does not reproduce the germline sequence, and a read error may be involved. The genes are TRBV4-2 and TRBJ2-5; D is perhaps TRBD1 (5 bases). CDR1 and CDR2 (germline): LGHNA, YNFKEQ. This CDR3 comprises 15 residues. In nucleotides, the CDR3 is TGTGCCAGCAGCCAAGATAGGGGAAATCGAGAGACCGAGTACTTC. Amino acid sequence: CASSQDRGNRETEYF.